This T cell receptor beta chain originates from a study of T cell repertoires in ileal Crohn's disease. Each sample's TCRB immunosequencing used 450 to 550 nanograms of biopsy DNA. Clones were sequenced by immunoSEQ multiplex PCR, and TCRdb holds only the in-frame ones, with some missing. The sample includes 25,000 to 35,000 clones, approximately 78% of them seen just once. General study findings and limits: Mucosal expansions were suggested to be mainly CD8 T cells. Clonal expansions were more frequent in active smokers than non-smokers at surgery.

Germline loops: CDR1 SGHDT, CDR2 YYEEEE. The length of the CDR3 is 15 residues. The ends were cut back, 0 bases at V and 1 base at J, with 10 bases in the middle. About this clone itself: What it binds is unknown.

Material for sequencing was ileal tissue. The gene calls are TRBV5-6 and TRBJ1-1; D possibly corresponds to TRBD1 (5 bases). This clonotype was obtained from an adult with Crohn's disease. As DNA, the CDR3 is TGTGCCAGCAGCTTGGAGGCAGGGAAGAACACTGAAGCTTTCTTT. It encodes CASSLEAGKNTEAFF.